A selection of T cell receptor beta chains follows, all from one sample in a study of blood T cell repertoires in COVID-19. Clones were read by immunoSEQ multiplex PCR, and TCRdb kept only the in-frame ones, dropping some. The sample has approximately 170,000 clones, roughly four fifths seen once. The material sequenced was peripheral blood. These receptors originate from a man in his 70s who had recovered from COVID-19. Each CDR3 is given with its conserved first and last residue. Each record gives: V gene, D gene, J gene, clone size, CDR3 DNA, CDR3 protein. D genes are given only for firm matches. Part of the rows lack a size; the others show once, few, many or a class for expanded clones.

V: TRBV2
D: NA
J: TRBJ1-2
size: NA
DNA: TGTGCCAGCAGTGTGCTGCGGGGAGCAGGCGGCTACACCTTC
CDR3: CASSVLRGAGGYTF

V: TRBV6-5
D: NA
J: TRBJ1-2
size: NA
DNA: TGTGCCAGCAGTCCGGCCCCGACAGATTACGGCTACACCTTC
CDR3: CASSPAPTDYGYTF

V: TRBV20-1
D: TRBD2
J: TRBJ2-3
size: once
DNA: TGCAGTGCTAGTGTAGCGGGAGTGGATACGCAGTATTTT
CDR3: CSASVAGVDTQYF

V: TRBV5-1
D: NA
J: TRBJ1-1
size: NA
DNA: TGCGCCAGCAGCCAAATACAGGGAAGCACTGAAGCTTTCTTT
CDR3: CASSQIQGSTEAFF

V: TRBV28
D: TRBD1
J: TRBJ2-5
size: NA
DNA: TGTGCCAGCAGCCCGGGACAGCCCGGGGCCCAGTACTTC
CDR3: CASSPGQPGAQYF

V: TRBV21-1
D: NA
J: TRBJ2-4
size: NA
DNA: TGTGCCAGCAGCAAAGTAGCAGGGGGGATGTTAGCCAAAAACATTCAGTACTTC
CDR3: CASSKVAGGMLAKNIQYF

V: TRBV19
D: NA
J: TRBJ1-1
size: NA
DNA: TGTGCCAGTAGACAGGGTATCGACACTGAAGCTTTCTTT
CDR3: CASRQGIDTEAFF

V: TRBV27
D: TRBD2
J: TRBJ2-7
size: NA
DNA: TGTGCCAGCAGTTCCTATAGCGGGAGGGCCGGGGAGCAGTACTTC
CDR3: CASSSYSGRAGEQYF

V: TRBV9
D: TRBD2
J: TRBJ2-3
size: NA
DNA: TGTGCCAGCGGTGGCGCGGGAGTGGGATGGACAGATACGCAGTATTTT
CDR3: CASGGAGVGWTDTQYF

V: TRBV6-5
D: TRBD1
J: TRBJ1-1
size: NA
DNA: TGTGCCAGCAATTACTTAGACGGGACAGGGGGGACTGAAGCTTTCTTT
CDR3: CASNYLDGTGGTEAFF

V: TRBV7-2
D: NA
J: TRBJ1-5
size: NA
DNA: TGTGCCAGCAGCTTAGCAGAGGGCCAGCCCCAGCATTTT
CDR3: CASSLAEGQPQHF

V: TRBV3-1/TRBV3-2
D: TRBD2
J: TRBJ2-1
size: NA
DNA: TGTGCCAGCAGCTCTCGGACTAGCGGGACCTACAATGAGCAGTTCTTC
CDR3: CASSSRTSGTYNEQFF

V: TRBV19
D: NA
J: TRBJ2-3
size: NA
DNA: TGTGCCAGTACCCCGGGACTCGGAAGTAGGATTACGCAGTATTTT
CDR3: CASTPGLGSRITQYF

V: TRBV6-2/TRBV6-3
D: NA
J: TRBJ2-1
size: NA
DNA: TGTGCCAGCAGTTTGCTGACAAGCTCCTACAATGAGCAGTTCTTC
CDR3: CASSLLTSSYNEQFF

V: TRBV19
D: TRBD2
J: TRBJ2-1
size: NA
DNA: TGTGCCAGTAGTATCGGCGTTGGACTAGCGGGTTTTAATGAGCAGTTCTTC
CDR3: CASSIGVGLAGFNEQFF

V: TRBV5-1
D: TRBD2
J: TRBJ2-1
size: NA
DNA: TGCGCCAGCAGCCTGACCAGCGGGAGAGGCTACAATGAGCAGTTCTTC
CDR3: CASSLTSGRGYNEQFF

V: TRBV5-4
D: NA
J: TRBJ2-1
size: many
DNA: TGTGCCAGCAGCCCCCGGGAGCCCGGCCCCTACAATGAGCAGTTCTTC
CDR3: CASSPREPGPYNEQFF

V: TRBV15
D: NA
J: TRBJ2-1
size: NA
DNA: TGTGCCACCAGCAGAGTCCCTCTAAACAATGAGCAGTTCTTC
CDR3: CATSRVPLNNEQFF

V: TRBV24-1
D: NA
J: TRBJ1-6
size: NA
DNA: TGTGCCACCAGTGATTCAGGCGGGGTGAATTCACCCCTCCACTTT
CDR3: CATSDSGGVNSPLHF

V: TRBV6-6
D: NA
J: TRBJ1-1
size: NA
DNA: TGTGCCAGCAGTTTAGCGCGGACGGTGAACACTGAAGCTTTCTTT
CDR3: CASSLARTVNTEAFF

V: TRBV10-3
D: NA
J: TRBJ1-1
size: NA
DNA: TGTGCCATCAGTGGACAGAGACGAACTGAAGCTTTCTTT
CDR3: CAISGQRRTEAFF

V: TRBV18
D: NA
J: TRBJ2-5
size: NA
DNA: TGTGCCAGCTCACCCGGGGACCAAGAGACCCAGTACTTC
CDR3: CASSPGDQETQYF

V: TRBV7-9
D: NA
J: TRBJ2-2
size: few
DNA: TGTGCCAGCAGCCCCCGGGCGAACACCGGGGAGCTGTTTTTT
CDR3: CASSPRANTGELFF

V: TRBV20-1
D: TRBD2
J: TRBJ2-7
size: NA
DNA: TGCAGTGCTAGTATAACGGGAGGGCCGAGAAACGAGCAGTACTTC
CDR3: CSASITGGPRNEQYF

V: TRBV7-9
D: NA
J: TRBJ1-2
size: few
DNA: TGTGCCAGCAGCTTAGGGGCAGGGAGGCACTATGGCTACACCTTC
CDR3: CASSLGAGRHYGYTF

V: TRBV18
D: NA
J: TRBJ2-7
size: NA
DNA: TGTGCCAGCTCTACCGGGACGGGAGTCTACGAGCAGTACTTC
CDR3: CASSTGTGVYEQYF

V: TRBV6-2/TRBV6-3
D: NA
J: TRBJ1-1
size: NA
DNA: TGTGCCAGCAGTTACTCGACAGGGAACACTGAAGCTTTCTTT
CDR3: CASSYSTGNTEAFF

V: TRBV25-1
D: TRBD1
J: TRBJ1-1
size: NA
DNA: TGTGCCAGCAGTGAAAGGACAGGGGGCACTGAAGCTTTCTTT
CDR3: CASSERTGGTEAFF

V: TRBV7-8
D: TRBD2
J: TRBJ2-7
size: NA
DNA: TGTGCCAGCAGCTTAGCCGCGGGAGATTCTTACGAGCAGTACTTC
CDR3: CASSLAAGDSYEQYF

V: TRBV28
D: TRBD2
J: TRBJ2-2
size: NA
DNA: TGTGCCAGCAGTTTACCCCCAGCGGGGGGCACCGGGGAGCTGTTTTTT
CDR3: CASSLPPAGGTGELFF

V: TRBV11-2
D: NA
J: TRBJ1-1
size: NA
DNA: TGTGCCAGCAGCTTACTAGACAACACTGAAGCTTTCTTT
CDR3: CASSLLDNTEAFF

V: TRBV28
D: TRBD2
J: TRBJ2-3
size: NA
DNA: TGTGCCAGCTCCCCACGGGGGGGAGGCACAGATACGCAGTATTTT
CDR3: CASSPRGGGTDTQYF

V: TRBV5-5
D: TRBD1
J: TRBJ1-3
size: NA
DNA: TGTGCCAGCAGCGACCGGGACAGGCCCGACTCTGGAAACACCATATATTTT
CDR3: CASSDRDRPDSGNTIYF

V: TRBV11-2
D: TRBD1
J: TRBJ2-7
size: few
DNA: TGTGCCACGAACCCCGGGACAGGGGGCTACGAGCAGTACTTC
CDR3: CATNPGTGGYEQYF

V: TRBV7-9
D: NA
J: TRBJ2-5
size: NA
DNA: TGTGCCAGCAGCTTAGTTGGGGGCGTAGAGACCCAGTACTTC
CDR3: CASSLVGGVETQYF

V: TRBV4-3
D: TRBD2
J: TRBJ2-7
size: NA
DNA: TGCGCCAGCAGCCAAGATTCTAGCGGGAAAAACTACGAGCAGTACTTC
CDR3: CASSQDSSGKNYEQYF

V: TRBV18
D: NA
J: TRBJ1-1
size: NA
DNA: TGTGCCAGCTCACCAGGAGCGAACACTGAAGCTTTCTTT
CDR3: CASSPGANTEAFF

V: TRBV9
D: TRBD1
J: TRBJ2-1
size: NA
DNA: TGTGCCAGCAGCGTTGGGACAGGGATGGGTGAGCAGTTCTTC
CDR3: CASSVGTGMGEQFF

V: TRBV21-1
D: NA
J: TRBJ1-6
size: NA
DNA: TGTGCCAGCAGCAACCCTTGGGGACAGGGCAGGTATAATTCACCCCTCCACTTT
CDR3: CASSNPWGQGRYNSPLHF